Below, 19 T cell receptor beta chains from the same sample are listed, as sequenced in a study of graft-versus-host responses after intestinal transplantation. TCRdb's table, derived via immunoSEQ multiplex PCR, lists solely in-frame clones and lacks some. The profile shows under 80,000 clones, 92% of them singletons. This material consisted of PBMCs, taken 98 days after intestinal transplantation. The receptors shown here come from a human patient who received an intestinal transplant, so some T cells may come from the graft donor.

The V and J genes are TRBV18 and TRBJ1-6; D might be TRBD1 (5 bases). The CDR3 totals 14 residues. Trimming pared 8 bases from V and 0 bases from J, leaving 8 bases between. The germline gives CDR1 KGHSH, CDR2 LQKENI. CDR3 region: CASRDSSYNSPLHF. The CDR3 DNA sequence: TGTGCCAGCCGCGACAGCTCCTATAATTCACCCCTCCACTTT.

This clone was seen more than once but under ten times. The V gene is TRBV27, the J gene TRBJ2-7; 8 nucleotides align to TRBD2. Germline V lookup: CDR1 MNHEY, CDR2 SMNVEV (reference sequence). This CDR3 region has 16 residues. V lost 0 bases, J lost 2 bases, and 6 bases stayed unmatched. The chain's CDR3 is CASSLSWRGDAYEQYF. The CDR3 DNA follows: TGTGCCAGCAGTTTATCGTGGCGGGGGGACGCCTACGAGCAGTACTTC.

The genes are TRBV11-1 and TRBJ2-7; D is undetermined. This CDR3 comprises 15 residues. Germline CDR1 SGHAT, CDR2 FQDESV (reference sequence). V lost 0 bases and J lost 2, with 11 bases in between. CDR3 nucleotide sequence: TGTGCCAGCAGCTTAGCTCCAAAGGGTGCCTACGAGCAGTACTTC. Residues: CASSLAPKGAYEQYF.

The chain combines TRBV5-1 with TRBJ1-4; possibly TRBD1 for D (5 bases). Germline CDR1 SGHRS, CDR2 YFSETQ. The CDR3 covers 14 residues. Trimming cost V 1 base and J 6 bases, with 10 bases left between them. The CDR3 DNA is TGCGCCAGCAGCTTGAGGGGAGGGGATGAAAAACTGTTTTTT. Encoded protein: CASSLRGGDEKLFF.

This clone was seen a handful of times. This chain joins TRBV29-1 and TRBJ2-7; D is undetermined. V lost 0 bases and J lost 2, with 2 bases in between. The CDR3 is made up of 11 amino acids. Germline lookup yields CDR1 SQVTM and CDR2 ANQGSEA. The CDR3 sequence is CSVEEPYEQYF. The CDR3 DNA follows: TGCAGCGTTGAAGAACCCTACGAGCAGTACTTC.

The chain has TRBV5-1 and TRBJ1-1; D may be TRBD1 (6 bases). The V end was cut by 4 bases, the J end by 10 bases, with 20 bases between. CDR3 length: 14 residues. Germline CDR1 SGHRS, CDR2 YFSETQ. In DNA form, the CDR3 reads TGCGCCAGCAGCGGAGACAGGAAGGGGTCTAGAGCTTTCTTT. It codes for CASSGDRKGSRAFF. The full variable domain, its missing parts supplied by reference TRBV5-1 and TRBJ1-1, is KAGVTQTPRYLIKTRGQQVTLSCSPISGHRSVSWYQQTPGQGLQFLFEYFSETQRNKGNFPGRFSGRQFSNSRSEMNVSTLELGDSALYLCASSGDRKGSRAFFGQGTRLTVV.

The chain employs TRBV5-1 and TRBJ2-1; D remains ambiguous. CDR3 length: 13 amino acids. Trimming left V 3 bases short and J 7 bases short, with 11 bases between. The germline V gene encodes CDR1 SGHRS and CDR2 YFSETQ. CDR3 amino acids: CASSSLEENEQFF. The CDR3 DNA follows: TGCGCCAGCAGCTCCCTCGAGGAAAATGAGCAGTTCTTC.

The J gene is TRBJ1-5, the V gene TRBV15, with D unresolved. CDR1 is LNHNV, CDR2 YYDKDF, per germline (reference sequence). With 3 bases removed from V and 3 bases from J, the gap between germline ends came to 6 bases. This CDR3 is 13 amino acids long. CDR3: CATSSDANQPQHF. Here the CDR3 DNA reads TGTGCCACCAGCAGCGATGCCAATCAGCCCCAGCATTTT.

The chain uses TRBV18 and TRBJ1-6; D is unclear. The germline gives CDR1 KGHSH, CDR2 LQKENI. The CDR3 extends over 15 amino acids. V was clipped by 3 bases and J by 8 bases, with 14 bases between them. CDR3 bases: TGTGCCAGCTCACCGCCGGGCAGATCACATTCACCCCTCCACTTT. It yields the protein CASSPPGRSHSPLHF.

V usage is TRBV6-5 and J usage is TRBJ2-2; a possible D gene is TRBD1 (5 bases). Germline V gene lookup returns CDR1 MNHEY and CDR2 SVGAGI. The V and J ends lost 8 bases and 6 bases respectively, with 10 bases between them. The CDR3 contains 12 residues. The CDR3 region is CASSQGAGELFF. In nucleotides, the CDR3 is TGTGCCAGCTCTCAGGGTGCCGGGGAGCTGTTTTTT.

V usage is TRBV7-3 and J usage is TRBJ1-5; no firm D call. CDR1 and CDR2 (germline): SGHTA, FQGTGA. The V end was cut by 2 bases, the J end by 0 bases, with 5 bases between. This CDR3 region has 14 residues. In nucleotides, the CDR3 is TGTGCCAGCAGCTTAGAGGGTAGCAATCAGCCCCAGCATTTT. This encodes CASSLEGSNQPQHF. Variable domain in full (rest from reference TRBV7-3 and TRBJ1-5): GAGVSQTPSNKVTEKGKYVELRCDPISGHTALYWYRQSLGQGPEFLIYFQGTGAADDSGLPNDRFFAVRPEGSVSTLKIQRTERGDSAVYLCASSLEGSNQPQHFGDGTRLSIL.

The rearrangement links TRBV10-2 to TRBJ2-7, with 7 bases lining up with TRBD2. CDR3 length equals 17 residues. J was trimmed by 0 bases and V by 7 bases; bases with no gene match: 15. Germline V gene data show CDR1 as WSHSY and CDR2 as SAAADI. The CDR3 DNA reads as TGCGCCAGCACTCCCCACCCCGGGAGGCGTAACTCCTACGAGCAGTACTTC. Translated, it gives CASTPHPGRRNSYEQYF.

The V and J genes are TRBV2 and TRBJ2-5; 7 positions agree with TRBD2. Germline lookup yields CDR1 SNHLY and CDR2 FYNNEI. This CDR3 is 13 amino acids long. With V trimmed by 6 bases and J by 4 bases, 5 bases remained unmatched. CDR3 coding DNA: TGTGCCAGCAGGGAGGGAGGGGTAGAGACCCAGTACTTC. The encoded protein is CASREGGVETQYF. Full variable domain (missing parts from reference TRBV2 and TRBJ2-5): EPEVTQTPSHQVTQMGQEVILRCVPISNHLYFYWYRQILGQKVEFLVSFYNNEISEKSEIFDDQFSVERPDGSNFTLKIRSTKLEDSAMYFCASREGGVETQYFGPGTRLLVL.

This chain uses TRBV5-4 with TRBJ2-3; D might be TRBD1 (5 bases). The V and J ends lost 2 bases and 2 bases respectively, with 15 bases between them. The length of the CDR3 is 16 residues. CDR1 is SGHNT, CDR2 YYREEE, per germline (reference sequence). DNA for the CDR3: TGTGCCAGCAGCTTATTGGTGGACACACACACAGATACGCAGTATTTT. Its translation is CASSLLVDTHTDTQYF.

The chain employs TRBV5-6 and TRBJ1-5, with TRBD1 identical over 7 bases. Germline CDR1 and CDR2: SGHDT and YYEEEE. CDR3 length: 15 residues. Unmatched junction bases numbered 5, after V lost 0 bases and J lost 5 bases. CDR3 loop: CASSLGQGGHQPQHF. DNA for the CDR3: TGTGCCAGCAGCTTGGGACAGGGAGGCCATCAGCCCCAGCATTTT.

J is TRBJ2-7 and V is TRBV29-1; 7 bases map to TRBD1. V gave up 7 bases and J gave up 2 bases; unmatched junction bases: 11. The CDR3 runs to 14 residues. Germline V lookup: CDR1 SQVTM, CDR2 ANQGSEA. CDR3 protein: CSAEVTGTPYEQYF. CDR3 in DNA: TGCAGCGCCGAAGTGACAGGGACCCCCTACGAGCAGTACTTC.

The rearrangement uses TRBV7-9 and TRBJ2-1; D gene ambiguous. The V gene's germline CDR1 is SEHNR and CDR2 FQNEAQ (reference sequence). Trimming pared 7 bases from V and 5 bases from J, leaving 18 bases between. This CDR3 comprises 15 residues. In DNA form, the CDR3 reads TGTGCCAGCAAGGATGGGCCAGACGACGACAATGAGCAGTTCTTC. It translates to CASKDGPDDDNEQFF.

Regarding this clone: This sample also contains other DNA sequences that code for the same CDR3. The rearrangement links TRBV5-1 to TRBJ2-5, with TRBD2 matching over 9 bases. Per the germline V gene, CDR1 is SGHRS and CDR2 is YFSETQ. This CDR3 spans 15 amino acids. V lost 0 bases and J lost 3; bases outside the gene matches: 3. CDR3 coding DNA: TGCGCCAGCAGCTTGGGTCGCGGGGGGGAAGAGACCCAGTACTTC. The encoded protein is CASSLGRGGEETQYF.

The chain is built from TRBV12-2 and TRBJ1-2; TRBD1 was called by the table and not checked on the DNA. TRBV12-2 constitutes a pseudogene. The CDR3 totals 16 residues. The CDR3 reads CASRLIRTGRQWGYTF. The CDR3 coding sequence is TGTGCAAGTCGCCTGATAAGAACAGGCCGCCAATGGGGCTACACCTTC.